This TCR beta chain is from a study of CD8 T cells in ankylosing spondylitis. The table lists this clonotype with many counts. The germline gives CDR1 MDHEN, CDR2 SYDVKM. The CDR3 loop spans 14 amino acids. Trimming took 3 bases from V and 2 from J, leaving 7 bases between them. MiXCR was run by TCRdb on the 5' RACE reads, yielding one entry per CDR3 protein. The table has 250,000 or so distinct CDR3 sequences, more than 20% seen once. This chain joins TRBV28 and TRBJ2-2; no clear D gene. Input material: blood, either unsorted or a sorted T cell fraction (not recorded which). The receptor comes from a male donor with ankylosing spondylitis or in good health (not recorded which). The CDR3 protein is CASSFPGNTGELFF. The CDR3 DNA sequence: TGTGCCAGCAGTTTCCCAGGAAACACCGGGGAGCTGTTTTTT.